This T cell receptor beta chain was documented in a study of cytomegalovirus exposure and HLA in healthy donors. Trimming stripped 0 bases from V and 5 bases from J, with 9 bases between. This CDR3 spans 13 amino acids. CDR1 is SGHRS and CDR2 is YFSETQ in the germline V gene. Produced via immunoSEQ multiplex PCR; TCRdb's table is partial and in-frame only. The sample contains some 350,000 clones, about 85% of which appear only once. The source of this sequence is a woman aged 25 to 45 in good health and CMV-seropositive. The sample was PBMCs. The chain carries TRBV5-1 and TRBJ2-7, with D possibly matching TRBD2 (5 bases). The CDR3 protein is CASSLGIGDEQYF. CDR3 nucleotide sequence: TGCGCCAGCAGCTTGGGTATCGGGGACGAGCAGTACTTC. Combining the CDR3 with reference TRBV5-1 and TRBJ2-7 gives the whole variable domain KAGVTQTPRYLIKTRGQQVTLSCSPISGHRSVSWYQQTPGQGLQFLFEYFSETQRNKGNFPGRFSGRQFSNSRSEMNVSTLELGDSALYLCASSLGIGDEQYFGPGTRLTVT.